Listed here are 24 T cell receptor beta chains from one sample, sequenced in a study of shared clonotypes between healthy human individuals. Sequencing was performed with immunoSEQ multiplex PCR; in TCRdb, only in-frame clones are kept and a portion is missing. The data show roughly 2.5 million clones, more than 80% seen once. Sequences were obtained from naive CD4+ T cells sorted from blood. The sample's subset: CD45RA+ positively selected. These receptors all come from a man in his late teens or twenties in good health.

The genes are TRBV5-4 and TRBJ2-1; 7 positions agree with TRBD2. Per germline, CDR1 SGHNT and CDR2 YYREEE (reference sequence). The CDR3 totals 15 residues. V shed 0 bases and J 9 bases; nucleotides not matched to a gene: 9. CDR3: CASSLASSGAGEQFF. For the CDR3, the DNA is TGTGCCAGCAGCTTGGCGTCTAGCGGAGCGGGTGAGCAGTTCTTC.

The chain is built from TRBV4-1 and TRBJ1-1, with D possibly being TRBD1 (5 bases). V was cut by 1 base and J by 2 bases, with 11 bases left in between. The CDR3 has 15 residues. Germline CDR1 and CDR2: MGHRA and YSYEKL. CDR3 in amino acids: CASSQGWRGNTEAFF. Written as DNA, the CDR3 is TGCGCCAGCAGCCAAGGCTGGAGGGGTAACACTGAAGCTTTCTTT.

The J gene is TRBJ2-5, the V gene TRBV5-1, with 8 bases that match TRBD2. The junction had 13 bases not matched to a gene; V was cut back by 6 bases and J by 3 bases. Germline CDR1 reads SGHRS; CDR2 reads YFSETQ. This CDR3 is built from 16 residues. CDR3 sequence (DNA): TGCGCCAGCACCCGAGGGGCGGGGGGTCACGAAGAGACCCAGTACTTC. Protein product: CASTRGAGGHEETQYF.

CDR3 DNA: TGTGCCAGCAGCTTAGTTCCCGGGTCAGTCTACGAGCAGTACTTC. As protein: CASSLVPGSVYEQYF. The chain joins TRBV7-2 to TRBJ2-7, with D unresolved. CDR3 length: 15 amino acids. V was pared by 1 base and J by 3 bases, with 13 bases between. Looked up from germline, CDR1 is SGHTA and CDR2 is FQGNSA.

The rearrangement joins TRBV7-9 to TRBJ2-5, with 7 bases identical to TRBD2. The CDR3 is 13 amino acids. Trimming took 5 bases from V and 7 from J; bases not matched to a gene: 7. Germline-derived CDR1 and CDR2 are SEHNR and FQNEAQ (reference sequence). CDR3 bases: TGTGCCAGCAGCCCTGGGAGGGACGGGACCCAGTACTTC. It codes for CASSPGRDGTQYF.

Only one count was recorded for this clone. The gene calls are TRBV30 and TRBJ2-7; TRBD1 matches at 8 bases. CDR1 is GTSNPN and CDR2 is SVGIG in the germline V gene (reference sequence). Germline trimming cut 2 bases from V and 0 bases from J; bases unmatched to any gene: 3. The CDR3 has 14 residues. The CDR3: CAWSWQGASYEQYF. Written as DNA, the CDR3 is TGTGCCTGGAGTTGGCAGGGGGCCTCCTACGAGCAGTACTTC.

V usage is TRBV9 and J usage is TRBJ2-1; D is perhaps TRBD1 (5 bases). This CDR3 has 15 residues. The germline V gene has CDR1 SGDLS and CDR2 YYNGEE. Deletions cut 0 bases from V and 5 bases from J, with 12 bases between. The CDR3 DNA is TGTGCCAGCAGCGTAGCAGGGTCTCAACACAATGAGCAGTTCTTC. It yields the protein CASSVAGSQHNEQFF. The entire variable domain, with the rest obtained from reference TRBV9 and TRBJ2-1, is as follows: DSGVTQTPKHLITATGQRVTLRCSPRSGDLSVYWYQQSLDQGLQFLIQYYNGEERAKGNILERFSAQQFPDLHSELNLSSLELGDSALYFCASSVAGSQHNEQFFGPGTRLTVL.

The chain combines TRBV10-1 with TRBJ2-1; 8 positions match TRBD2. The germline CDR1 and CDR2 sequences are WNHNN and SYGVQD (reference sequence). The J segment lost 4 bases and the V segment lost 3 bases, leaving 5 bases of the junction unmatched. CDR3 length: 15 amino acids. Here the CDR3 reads CASSDARGAYNEQFF. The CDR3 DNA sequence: TGCGCCAGCAGTGACGCGCGGGGGGCTTACAATGAGCAGTTCTTC.

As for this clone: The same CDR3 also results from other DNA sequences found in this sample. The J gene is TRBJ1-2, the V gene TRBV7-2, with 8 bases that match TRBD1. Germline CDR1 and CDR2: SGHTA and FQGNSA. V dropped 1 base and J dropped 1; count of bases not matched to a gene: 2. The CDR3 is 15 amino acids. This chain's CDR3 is CASSLGGQGNYGYTF. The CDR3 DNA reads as TGTGCCAGCAGCTTAGGAGGACAGGGTAACTATGGCTACACCTTC.

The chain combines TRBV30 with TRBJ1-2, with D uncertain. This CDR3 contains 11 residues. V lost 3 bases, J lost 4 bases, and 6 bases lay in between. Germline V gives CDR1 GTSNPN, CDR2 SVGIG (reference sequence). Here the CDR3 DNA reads TGTGCCTGGAGACCTTCCTATGGCTACACCTTC. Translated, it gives CAWRPSYGYTF. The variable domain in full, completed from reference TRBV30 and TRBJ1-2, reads SQTIHQWPATLVQPVGSPLSLECTVEGTSNPNLYWYRQAAGRGLQLLFYSVGIGQISSEVPQNLSASRPQDRQFILSSKKLLLSDSGFYLCAWRPSYGYTFGSGTRLTVV.

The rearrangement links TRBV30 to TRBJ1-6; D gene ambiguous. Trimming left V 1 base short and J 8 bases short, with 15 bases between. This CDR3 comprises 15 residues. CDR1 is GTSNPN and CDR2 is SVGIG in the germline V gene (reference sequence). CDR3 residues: CAWSGSTSLYSPLHF. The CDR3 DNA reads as TGTGCCTGGAGTGGTTCCACCTCGCTTTATTCACCCCTCCACTTT.

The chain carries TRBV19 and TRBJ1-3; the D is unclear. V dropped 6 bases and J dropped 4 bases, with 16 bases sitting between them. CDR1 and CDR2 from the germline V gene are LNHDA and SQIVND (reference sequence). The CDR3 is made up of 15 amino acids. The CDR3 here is CASRPTRSFGNTIYF. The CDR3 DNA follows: TGTGCCAGTAGACCGACGCGCAGCTTCGGAAACACCATATATTTT.

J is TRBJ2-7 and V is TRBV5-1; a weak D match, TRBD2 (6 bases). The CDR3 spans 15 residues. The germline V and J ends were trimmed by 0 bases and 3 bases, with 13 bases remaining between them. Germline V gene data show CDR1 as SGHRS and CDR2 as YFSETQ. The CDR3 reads CASSLVPLEGYEQYF. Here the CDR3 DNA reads TGCGCCAGCAGCTTGGTCCCCTTGGAGGGCTACGAGCAGTACTTC.

CDR3 amino acids: CASSPTGKMNTEAFF. In DNA form, the CDR3 reads TGTGCCAGCAGTCCGACGGGGAAAATGAACACTGAAGCTTTCTTT. This chain uses TRBV6-6 with TRBJ1-1; D is unresolved. The V end lost 5 bases, the J end lost 0 bases, and 13 bases lay between the germline ends. The length of the CDR3 is 15 residues. Germline lookup yields CDR1 MNHNY and CDR2 SVGAGI (reference sequence).

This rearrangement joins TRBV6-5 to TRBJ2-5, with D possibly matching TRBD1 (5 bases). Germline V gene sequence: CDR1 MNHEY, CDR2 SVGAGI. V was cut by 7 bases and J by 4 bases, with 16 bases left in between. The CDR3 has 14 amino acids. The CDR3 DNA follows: TGTGCCAGCACCCCGTGGCAGGGTGGAGAGACCCAGTACTTC. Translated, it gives CASTPWQGGETQYF.

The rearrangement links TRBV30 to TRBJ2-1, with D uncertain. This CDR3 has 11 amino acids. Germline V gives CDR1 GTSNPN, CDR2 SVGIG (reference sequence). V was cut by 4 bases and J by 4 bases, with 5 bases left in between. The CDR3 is CAWIQYNEQFF. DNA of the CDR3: TGTGCCTGGATACAGTACAATGAGCAGTTCTTC. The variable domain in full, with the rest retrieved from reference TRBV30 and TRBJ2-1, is SQTIHQWPATLVQPVGSPLSLECTVEGTSNPNLYWYRQAAGRGLQLLFYSVGIGQISSEVPQNLSASRPQDRQFILSSKKLLLSDSGFYLCAWIQYNEQFFGPGTRLTVL.

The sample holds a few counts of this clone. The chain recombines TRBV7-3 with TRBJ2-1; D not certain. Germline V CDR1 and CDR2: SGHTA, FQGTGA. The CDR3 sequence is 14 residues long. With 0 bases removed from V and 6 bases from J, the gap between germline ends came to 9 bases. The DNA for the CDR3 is TGTGCCAGCAGCTTAACAGGGAAGAGCAATGAGCAGTTCTTC. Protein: CASSLTGKSNEQFF. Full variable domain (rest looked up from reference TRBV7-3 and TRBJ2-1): GAGVSQTPSNKVTEKGKYVELRCDPISGHTALYWYRQSLGQGPEFLIYFQGTGAADDSGLPNDRFFAVRPEGSVSTLKIQRTERGDSAVYLCASSLTGKSNEQFFGPGTRLTVL.

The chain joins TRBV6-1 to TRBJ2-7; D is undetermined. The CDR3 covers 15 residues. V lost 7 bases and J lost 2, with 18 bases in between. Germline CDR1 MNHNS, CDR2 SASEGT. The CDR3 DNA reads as TGTGCCAGCAATCCCGAACGTTTGTCGGCCTACGAGCAGTACTTC. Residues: CASNPERLSAYEQYF.

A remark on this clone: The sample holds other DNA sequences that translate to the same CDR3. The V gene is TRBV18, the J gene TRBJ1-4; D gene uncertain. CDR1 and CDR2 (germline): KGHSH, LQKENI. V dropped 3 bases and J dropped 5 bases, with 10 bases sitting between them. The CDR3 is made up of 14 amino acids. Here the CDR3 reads CASSPGGLNEKLFF. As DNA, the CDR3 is TGTGCCAGCTCACCGGGAGGGCTGAATGAAAAACTGTTTTTT.

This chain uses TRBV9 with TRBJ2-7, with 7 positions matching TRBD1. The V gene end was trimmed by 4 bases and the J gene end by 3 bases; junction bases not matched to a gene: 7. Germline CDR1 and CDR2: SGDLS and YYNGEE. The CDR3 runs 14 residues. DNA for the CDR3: TGTGCCAGCAGCCCACAGGGACAGTTCTACGAGCAGTACTTC. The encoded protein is CASSPQGQFYEQYF.

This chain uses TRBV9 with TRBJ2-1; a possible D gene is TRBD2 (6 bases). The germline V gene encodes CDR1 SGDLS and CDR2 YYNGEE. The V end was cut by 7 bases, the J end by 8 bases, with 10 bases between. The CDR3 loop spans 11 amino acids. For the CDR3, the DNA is TGTGCCAGCCTCAGACTAGATGAGCAGTTCTTC. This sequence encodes CASLRLDEQFF. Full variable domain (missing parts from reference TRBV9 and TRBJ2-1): DSGVTQTPKHLITATGQRVTLRCSPRSGDLSVYWYQQSLDQGLQFLIQYYNGEERAKGNILERFSAQQFPDLHSELNLSSLELGDSALYFCASLRLDEQFFGPGTRLTVL.

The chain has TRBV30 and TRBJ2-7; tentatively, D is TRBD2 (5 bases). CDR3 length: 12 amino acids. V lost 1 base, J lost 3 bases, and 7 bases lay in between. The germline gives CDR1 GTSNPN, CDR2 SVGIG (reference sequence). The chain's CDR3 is CAWSGTRYEQYF. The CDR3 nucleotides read TGTGCCTGGAGTGGGACTCGCTACGAGCAGTACTTC.

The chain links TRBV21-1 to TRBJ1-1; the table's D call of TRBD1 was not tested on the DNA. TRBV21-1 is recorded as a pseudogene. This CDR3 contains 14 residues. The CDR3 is CASILDNLGTEAFF. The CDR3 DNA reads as TGTGCCAGCATCCTGGACAATCTAGGGACTGAAGCTTTCTTT.

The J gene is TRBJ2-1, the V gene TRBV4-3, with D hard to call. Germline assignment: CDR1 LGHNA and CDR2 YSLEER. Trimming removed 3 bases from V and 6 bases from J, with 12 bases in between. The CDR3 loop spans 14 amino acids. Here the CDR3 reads CASSHKPGFNEQFF. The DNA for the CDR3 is TGCGCCAGCAGCCATAAGCCCGGGTTCAATGAGCAGTTCTTC.